The next 29 T cell receptor beta chains were all read from a single sample in a study of cytomegalovirus exposure and HLA in healthy donors. TCRdb's table, derived via immunoSEQ multiplex PCR, lists solely in-frame clones and lacks some. Of a few hundred thousand clones in the sample, 85% to 90% are singletons; the top ten hold about 2.7%. The sample consisted of PBMCs. The receptors shown here come from a woman aged 18-35 years in good health and CMV-seronegative.

This chain joins TRBV6-5 and TRBJ2-3, with 9 nucleotides matching TRBD1. Trimming at V came to 5 bases and at J to 2 bases, leaving 5 bases not matched to a gene. The CDR3 sequence is 15 residues long. The germline V gene has CDR1 MNHEY and CDR2 SVGAGI. The DNA for the CDR3 is TGTGCCAGCAGTCCCGACAGGGGGGACACAGATACGCAGTATTTT. Its protein is CASSPDRGDTDTQYF.

The chain uses TRBV7-9 and TRBJ2-1; 8 positions agree with TRBD2. Germline-derived CDR1 and CDR2 are SEHNR and FQNEAQ (reference sequence). There are 16 residues in the CDR3. Germline trimming cut 1 base from V and 7 bases from J; bases unmatched to any gene: 9. DNA for the CDR3: TGTGCCAGCAGCTTAGTTCCGGGAGGGCCGGGAAATGAGCAGTTCTTC. Protein sequence: CASSLVPGGPGNEQFF.

This rearrangement joins TRBV20-1 to TRBJ2-3, with D uncertain. CDR3 length: 11 residues. Germline CDR1 reads DFQATT; CDR2 reads SNEGSKA (reference sequence). Trimming cost V 7 bases and J 0 bases, with 5 bases left between them. Written as DNA, the CDR3 is TGCAGTGGCGCTAGCACAGATACGCAGTATTTT. Translated, it gives CSGASTDTQYF.

The chain links TRBV4-2 to TRBJ2-7; 9 bases fit TRBD2. Germline V gene data show CDR1 as LGHNA and CDR2 as YNFKEQ. CDR3 length equals 14 residues. V shed 4 bases and J 6 bases; nucleotides not matched to a gene: 7. This chain's CDR3 is CASSRGGREGEQYF. Written as DNA, the CDR3 is TGTGCCAGCAGCCGGGGCGGGAGGGAAGGCGAGCAGTACTTC.

The chain recombines TRBV11-1 with TRBJ1-2; 7 bases are shared with TRBD1. CDR1 is SGHAT and CDR2 is FQDESV in the germline V gene (reference sequence). The ends lost 5 bases at V and 7 bases at J; junction bases unmatched: 7. This CDR3 is built from 13 residues. CDR3 DNA sequence: TGTGCCAGCAGCGGGCAGGGGGTAGGTGGCTACACCTTC. Protein product: CASSGQGVGGYTF. The full variable domain, rest sourced from reference TRBV11-1 and TRBJ1-2, is EAEVAQSPRYKITEKSQAVAFWCDPISGHATLYWYRQILGQGPELLVQFQDESVVDDSQLPKDRFSAERLKGVDSTLKIQPAELGDSAMYLCASSGQGVGGYTFGSGTRLTVV.

The rearrangement links TRBV6-5 to TRBJ2-2; the D gene is possibly TRBD2 (6 bases). CDR1 MNHEY and CDR2 SVGAGI come from the germline V gene. V lost 4 bases and J 3 bases, leaving 9 bases between the germline ends. This CDR3 contains 14 residues. DNA of the CDR3: TGTGCCAGCAGTTCGGGACTTCACACCGGGGAGCTGTTTTTT. As protein: CASSSGLHTGELFF.

V gene TRBV28 combines with J gene TRBJ2-7; perhaps TRBD2 as D (5 bases). CDR1 and CDR2 from the germline V gene are MDHEN and SYDVKM. Trimming took off 8 bases at V and 7 bases at J, with 18 bases between the two ends. This CDR3 has 13 amino acids. CDR3 residues: CASSLSHPGEQYF. CDR3 coding DNA: TGTGCCAGCTCCCTCTCGCACCCGGGGGAGCAGTACTTC. The full variable domain, completed using reference TRBV28 and TRBJ2-7, is DVKVTQSSRYLVKRTGEKVFLECVQDMDHENMFWYRQDPGLGLRLIYFSYDVKMKEKGDIPEGYSVSREKKERFSLILESASTNQTSMYLCASSLSHPGEQYFGPGTRLTVT.

The V gene is TRBV7-8, the J gene TRBJ2-1; D is unresolved. The germline V and J ends were trimmed by 4 bases and 7 bases, with 17 bases remaining between them. Germline loops: CDR1 SGHVS, CDR2 FQNEAQ. This CDR3 has 15 residues. The CDR3 protein is CASSSNLGHGNEQFF. The CDR3 DNA is TGTGCCAGCAGCTCAAATCTCGGCCACGGGAATGAGCAGTTCTTC.

The genes are TRBV2 and TRBJ2-3, with D possibly matching TRBD2 (5 bases). This CDR3 is built from 16 residues. Germline CDR1 is SNHLY and CDR2 is FYNNEI. The germline V and J ends were trimmed by 5 bases and 0 bases, with 15 bases remaining between them. Here the CDR3 reads CASSYQADPSTDTQYF. The CDR3 coding sequence is TGTGCCAGCAGTTACCAAGCGGACCCTAGCACAGATACGCAGTATTTT.

This sequence joins TRBV9 and TRBJ2-3; unclear D gene. The length of the CDR3 is 13 residues. Trimming cost V 5 bases and J 2 bases, with 9 bases left between them. Germline V gene lookup returns CDR1 SGDLS and CDR2 YYNGEE. The chain's CDR3 is CASSARYTDTQYF. The CDR3 nucleotides read TGTGCCAGCAGTGCTCGGTACACAGATACGCAGTATTTT.

The gene calls are TRBV28 and TRBJ2-5, with D perhaps TRBD1 (6 bases). Trimming took off 10 bases at V and 3 bases at J, with 12 bases between the two ends. This CDR3 spans 12 amino acids. Germline assignment: CDR1 MDHEN and CDR2 SYDVKM. CDR3 sequence reads: CATLTGKETQYF. CDR3 bases: TGTGCCACCTTGACAGGAAAAGAGACCCAGTACTTC.

As for this clone: The germline gene is not matched at one end of the junction; a read error may be the cause. This rearrangement joins TRBV30 to TRBJ1-2; tentative D call: TRBD1 (5 bases). The CDR3 is 12 residues long. CDR1 is GTSNPN, CDR2 SVGIG, per germline (reference sequence). The CDR3 here is CAWSDGGGPGPF. As DNA, the CDR3 is TGTGCCTGGAGTGACGGGGGGGGTCCAGGCCCCTTC.

This clone has only one observation. This sequence joins TRBV28 and TRBJ1-4, with TRBD1 identical over 9 bases. The V gene end was trimmed by 7 bases and the J gene end by 6 bases; junction bases not matched to a gene: 12. The germline V gene has CDR1 MDHEN and CDR2 SYDVKM. This CDR3 region has 16 residues. The CDR3 sequence: CASIPARQGVDEKLFF. The CDR3 region has the DNA TGTGCCAGCATCCCGGCCCGACAGGGGGTTGATGAAAAACTGTTTTTT.

The V gene is TRBV2, the J gene TRBJ2-7, with 7 bases fitting TRBD1. Looked up from germline, CDR1 is SNHLY and CDR2 is FYNNEI. This CDR3 is 14 amino acids long. The V segment lost 6 bases and the J segment 5 bases; nucleotides outside the gene matches: 10. In nucleotides, the CDR3 is TGTGCCAGCAGACCTAGGACAGGCCTTCACGAGCAGTACTTC. Amino acids: CASRPRTGLHEQYF.

This chain's CDR3 is CASSFQGEPGELFF. CDR3 bases: TGTGCCAGCAGTTTTCAGGGGGAACCCGGGGAGCTGTTTTTT. The rearrangement joins TRBV6-5 to TRBJ2-2; 7 positions agree with TRBD1. The CDR3 has 14 residues. Unmatched junction bases numbered 5, after V lost 4 bases and J lost 6 bases. Germline values: CDR1 MNHEY, CDR2 SVGAGI.

In its sample, this clone was seen once. V usage is TRBV7-3 and J usage is TRBJ2-1; TRBD2 matches at 11 bases. The length of the CDR3 is 15 residues. Trimming took 4 bases from V and 5 from J; bases not matched to a gene: 4. The V gene's germline CDR1 is SGHTA and CDR2 FQGTGA. CDR3 region: CASSCKLAGDNEQFF. Here the CDR3 DNA reads TGTGCCAGCAGCTGTAAACTAGCGGGGGACAATGAGCAGTTCTTC.

The V and J genes are TRBV9 and TRBJ1-5; 7 bases agree with TRBD1. With V trimmed by 2 bases and J by 4 bases, 6 bases remained unmatched. The CDR3 length is 15 residues. Per germline, CDR1 SGDLS and CDR2 YYNGEE. The CDR3 sequence is CASSVGDRRNQPQHF. CDR3 in DNA: TGTGCCAGCAGCGTGGGGGACAGAAGAAATCAGCCCCAGCATTTT. Complete variable domain (other parts from reference TRBV9 and TRBJ1-5): DSGVTQTPKHLITATGQRVTLRCSPRSGDLSVYWYQQSLDQGLQFLIQYYNGEERAKGNILERFSAQQFPDLHSELNLSSLELGDSALYFCASSVGDRRNQPQHFGDGTRLSIL.

As for this clone: One end of the junction is discordant with germline, which a read error may explain. This CDR3 is CASSFRAQINF. CDR3 nucleotides: TGTGCCAGCAGTTTCAGGGCCCAAATCAACTTC. This rearrangement joins TRBV28 to TRBJ2-7; D is possibly TRBD1 (5 bases). Germline CDR1 is MDHEN and CDR2 is SYDVKM. The CDR3 length is 11 residues. Full variable domain (missing parts from reference TRBV28 and TRBJ2-7): DVKVTQSSRYLVKRTGEKVFLECVQDMDHENMFWYRQDPGLGLRLIYFSYDVKMKEKGDIPEGYSVSREKKERFSLILESASTNQTSMYLCASSFRAQINFGPGTRLTVT.

This chain links TRBV9 with TRBJ2-5, with D perhaps matching TRBD1 (6 bases). This CDR3 comprises 15 residues. Germline loops: CDR1 SGDLS, CDR2 YYNGEE. The V and J ends lost 0 bases and 2 bases respectively, with 11 bases between them. The CDR3 reads CASSVETGLQETQYF. CDR3 nucleotides: TGTGCCAGCAGCGTAGAAACAGGGTTGCAAGAGACCCAGTACTTC.

The chain employs TRBV5-6 and TRBJ1-5; D not certain. Germline CDR1 is SGHDT and CDR2 is YYEEEE. With 1 base removed from V and 3 bases from J, the gap between germline ends came to 11 bases. The CDR3 is 15 residues long. Here the CDR3 reads CASSLSHQPNQPQHF. The DNA of the CDR3 is TGTGCCAGCAGCTTGTCACACCAACCCAATCAGCCCCAGCATTTT. Full variable domain (rest looked up from reference TRBV5-6 and TRBJ1-5): DAGVTQSPTHLIKTRGQQVTLRCSPKSGHDTVSWYQQALGQGPQFIFQYYEEEERQRGNFPDRFSGHQFPNYSSELNVNALLLGDSALYLCASSLSHQPNQPQHFGDGTRLSIL.

This clone came up once. The chain couples TRBV6-5 to TRBJ1-1; D is ambiguous. CDR3 length equals 12 residues. V was cut by 7 bases and J by 0 bases, with 6 bases left in between. CDR1 is MNHEY, CDR2 SVGAGI, per germline. CDR3 sequence (DNA): TGTGCCAGCAAAACGGTGAACACTGAAGCTTTCTTT. Translated: CASKTVNTEAFF.

The rearrangement uses TRBV18 and TRBJ2-7; tentatively, D is TRBD2 (6 bases). The germline V gene encodes CDR1 KGHSH and CDR2 LQKENI. V gave up 0 bases and J gave up 0 bases, with 6 bases separating them. The CDR3 runs to 14 residues. CDR3 sequence reads: CASSPPGLSYEQYF. DNA for the CDR3: TGTGCCAGCTCACCACCGGGACTCTCCTACGAGCAGTACTTC.

The gene calls are TRBV25-1 and TRBJ1-2; a weak D match, TRBD1 (6 bases). Germline V gene lookup returns CDR1 MGHDK and CDR2 SYGVNS. V was cut by 4 bases and J by 5 bases, with 14 bases left in between. CDR3 length: 14 residues. The CDR3 sequence: CASSATGAVYGYTF. The CDR3, as DNA: TGTGCCAGCAGTGCGACAGGTGCCGTGTATGGCTACACCTTC.

DNA for the CDR3: TGTGCCAGTAGTATAGCGGGAGGTTACGAGCAGTACTTC. Amino acid sequence: CASSIAGGYEQYF. This chain connects TRBV19 to TRBJ2-7; 7 bases are a match to TRBD2. Unmatched junction bases numbered 1, after V lost 1 base and J lost 4 bases. The CDR3 covers 13 residues. CDR1 LNHDA and CDR2 SQIVND come from the germline V gene (reference sequence).

The CDR3 nucleotides read TGTGCCAGTAGAGTCCCCGGGGAAGAGACCCAGTACTTC. This sequence encodes CASRVPGEETQYF. The chain combines TRBV19 with TRBJ2-5; tentatively, D is TRBD2 (5 bases). The germline CDR1 and CDR2 sequences are LNHDA and SQIVND (reference sequence). This CDR3 is 13 amino acids long. Trimming took 6 bases from V and 3 from J, leaving 11 bases between them.

The chain combines TRBV28 with TRBJ1-1, with 8 bases identical to TRBD1. There are 14 residues in the CDR3. CDR1 is MDHEN and CDR2 is SYDVKM in the germline V gene. The junction had 5 bases not matched to a gene; V was cut back by 8 bases and J by 0 bases. The CDR3 is CASQGTGMNTEAFF. For the CDR3, the DNA is TGTGCCAGCCAAGGGACAGGCATGAACACTGAAGCTTTCTTT.

CDR3 sequence: CSVEDRTGVGTGELFF. The DNA for the CDR3 is TGCAGCGTTGAAGACCGTACAGGGGTGGGCACCGGGGAGCTGTTTTTT. The chain has TRBV29-1 and TRBJ2-2, with TRBD1 matching over 7 bases. This CDR3 is built from 16 residues. Germline CDR1 is SQVTM and CDR2 is ANQGSEA. J gave up 4 bases and V 0 bases, and 8 bases lay outside the gene matches.

V is TRBV7-9 and J is TRBJ2-3, with D maybe TRBD1 (6 bases). The CDR3 spans 15 residues. CDR1 and CDR2 from the germline V gene are SEHNR and FQNEAQ (reference sequence). V shed 4 bases and J shed 1 base, with 12 bases lying between them. In nucleotides, the CDR3 is TGTGCCAGCAGCTCTAACAGGGCCGGCACAGATACGCAGTATTTT. Protein sequence: CASSSNRAGTDTQYF.

V is TRBV28 and J is TRBJ2-3; the D gene is possibly TRBD1 (6 bases). Germline CDR1 MDHEN, CDR2 SYDVKM. V shed 3 bases and J shed 2 bases, with 21 bases lying between them. CDR3 length equals 18 residues. The CDR3 sequence: CASSFALGASPITDTQYF. The CDR3 DNA sequence: TGTGCCAGCAGTTTTGCTCTGGGGGCTAGCCCCATCACAGATACGCAGTATTTT.